The 31 T cell receptor beta chains below all came from one sample that was sequenced in a study of control samples from healthy donors and cancer patients. Only in-frame clones appear in the TCRdb table, and some are missing; sequencing was by immunoSEQ multiplex PCR. Of about 220,000 clones listed, just under 95% are singletons. The sample consisted of blood. These receptors all come from a man between 50 and 59 years old in good health.

This clone has only one observation. The chain recombines TRBV13 with TRBJ2-1; D possibly corresponds to TRBD1 (5 bases). Trimming pared 0 bases from V and 9 bases from J, leaving 12 bases between. This CDR3 is built from 14 residues. In germline, CDR1 is PRHDT, CDR2 FYEKMQ (reference sequence). The CDR3 nucleotides read TGTGCCAGCAGCTTAGGGGCAGGGATAGGTGAGCAGTTCTTC. This codes for CASSLGAGIGEQFF.

The chain employs TRBV5-1 and TRBJ1-1; no firm D call. The V gene lost 3 bases and the J gene lost 1 base, with 7 bases spanning the gap. Germline CDR1 and CDR2: SGHRS and YFSETQ. The CDR3 is 13 amino acids. CDR3: CASSSARNTEAFF. The CDR3 DNA is TGCGCCAGCAGCTCGGCAAGGAACACTGAAGCTTTCTTT.

The rearrangement joins TRBV5-6 to TRBJ2-5; TRBD1 is a possible D gene (5 bases). The CDR3 is 16 amino acids. Trimming shortened V by 2 bases and J by 4 bases, and 18 bases separated the two germline ends. Germline CDR1 is SGHDT and CDR2 is YYEEEE. CDR3 in DNA: TGTGCCAGCAGCTTCCAGGGCGTGATACAAAGAGAGACCCAGTACTTC. Its protein is CASSFQGVIQRETQYF.

The chain couples TRBV10-2 to TRBJ2-7; the match to TRBD1 covers 8 bases. Germline loops: CDR1 WSHSY, CDR2 SAAADI. The ends lost 4 bases at V and 7 bases at J; junction bases unmatched: 6. CDR3 length: 13 residues. The CDR3: CASSAQGAGEQYV. CDR3 nucleotides: TGCGCCAGCAGTGCCCAGGGGGCAGGTGAGCAGTACGTC.

The chain uses TRBV7-8 and TRBJ1-5, with TRBD1 matching 9 bases. The V gene end was trimmed by 5 bases and the J gene end by 6 bases; junction bases not matched to a gene: 5. The germline V gene has CDR1 SGHVS and CDR2 FQNEAQ. The CDR3 covers 14 residues. The CDR3 sequence: CASSRDRVGQPQHF. In DNA, the CDR3 is TGTGCCAGCAGCCGGGACAGGGTGGGTCAGCCCCAGCATTTT.

This chain links TRBV6-5 with TRBJ1-2, with 11 bases fitting TRBD1. The germline V gene has CDR1 MNHEY and CDR2 SVGAGI. The CDR3 contains 14 residues. With V trimmed by 6 bases and J by 3 bases, 3 bases remained unmatched. This CDR3 reads CASRRTGGDYGYTF. The CDR3 coding sequence is TGTGCCAGCAGACGGACAGGGGGCGACTATGGCTACACCTTC.

The rearrangement links TRBV5-1 to TRBJ1-5, with TRBD1 matching 8 bases. The CDR3 sequence is 15 residues long. Germline assignment: CDR1 SGHRS and CDR2 YFSETQ. After removal of 4 bases from V and 4 bases from J, the junction contained 7 bases not matched to a gene. The CDR3 nucleotides are TGCGCCAGCAGCATCTCAGGGGGCTGGAATCAGCCCCAGCATTTT. Translation gives CASSISGGWNQPQHF.

V gene TRBV1 combines with J gene TRBJ2-1; TRBD2 was called by the table and not checked on the DNA. TRBV1 counts as a pseudogene. The CDR3 has 19 residues. The CDR3 sequence: CTSSQDRLAGAPSYNEQFF. In nucleotides, the CDR3 is TGCACCAGCAGCCAAGATAGACTAGCGGGGGCCCCCTCCTACAATGAGCAGTTCTTC.

The V and J genes are TRBV7-3 and TRBJ2-1, with TRBD1 identical over 11 bases. Trimming removed 0 bases from V and 11 bases from J; junction bases left unmatched: 6. Germline lookup yields CDR1 SGHTA and CDR2 FQGTGA. The CDR3 contains 15 residues. CDR3: CASSLTPGQGVKQFF. DNA for the CDR3: TGTGCCAGCAGCTTAACCCCGGGACAGGGGGTGAAGCAGTTCTTC.

The J gene is TRBJ1-2, the V gene TRBV28, with D perhaps TRBD1 (5 bases). The CDR3 sequence is 14 residues long. Germline CDR1 and CDR2: MDHEN and SYDVKM. The V and J ends lost 1 base and 3 bases respectively, with 9 bases between them. Here the CDR3 reads CASSLLRQHYGYTF. CDR3 DNA sequence: TGTGCCAGCAGTTTATTAAGACAGCACTATGGCTACACCTTC.

This chain connects TRBV5-1 to TRBJ1-1; D remains unclear. This CDR3 contains 16 residues. In germline, CDR1 is SGHRS, CDR2 YFSETQ. Trimming stripped 5 bases from V and 1 base from J, with 18 bases between. The CDR3 DNA sequence: TGCGCCAGCAGACAGAACCCCTGGACGGAGAACACTGAAGCTTTCTTT. Encoded protein: CASRQNPWTENTEAFF.

The chain joins TRBV4-1 to TRBJ2-7, with TRBD1 matching over 7 bases. The CDR3 is 16 residues long. Germline V gene sequence: CDR1 MGHRA, CDR2 YSYEKL. V was pared by 1 base and J by 4 bases, with 10 bases of the junction left unmatched. The CDR3 DNA follows: TGCGCCAGCAGCCAAGGGCCGGGCGGACAGGAATACGAGCAGTACTTC. It specifies CASSQGPGGQEYEQYF.

The V and J genes are TRBV12-3 or TRBV12-4 and TRBJ1-1; D not certain. This CDR3 contains 13 residues. Trimming took off 5 bases at V and 1 base at J, with 8 bases between the two ends. The CDR3 sequence: CASSPYGNTEAFF. The CDR3 DNA follows: TGTGCCAGCAGTCCCTATGGGAACACTGAAGCTTTCTTT.

Points on this clone: Other DNA sequences in this sample translate to the same CDR3. The J gene is TRBJ1-1, the V gene TRBV11-2; no definite D call. This CDR3 spans 13 amino acids. Trimming removed 6 bases at V and 5 bases at J, with 13 bases between. Germline V gene lookup returns CDR1 SGHAT and CDR2 FQNNGV. This chain's CDR3 is CASSLTGETEAFF. In DNA form, the CDR3 reads TGTGCCAGCAGTCTAACTGGAGAGACTGAAGCTTTCTTT.

The genes are TRBV10-2 and TRBJ2-1, with D perhaps matching TRBD2 (6 bases). V lost 8 bases and J 0 bases, leaving 14 bases between the germline ends. Germline lookup yields CDR1 WSHSY and CDR2 SAAADI. The CDR3 spans 15 residues. The CDR3 is CASGGDGISYNEQFF. CDR3 DNA sequence: TGCGCCAGCGGAGGGGACGGAATCTCCTACAATGAGCAGTTCTTC.

The rearrangement links TRBV5-6 to TRBJ2-7, with a weak D call TRBD2 (5 bases). Per the germline V gene, CDR1 is SGHDT and CDR2 is YYEEEE. Trimming stripped 5 bases from V and 6 bases from J, with 15 bases between. The length of the CDR3 is 13 residues. The CDR3 bases are TGTGCCAGCAGGTCGGGGTTACTCGGCGAGCAGTACGTC. This encodes CASRSGLLGEQYV.

This clone was counted between two and nine times. The chain uses TRBV11-3 and TRBJ2-2, with 9 bases that match TRBD2. The J segment lost 6 bases and the V segment lost 5 bases, leaving 10 bases of the junction unmatched. The CDR3 extends over 16 amino acids. Germline V lookup: CDR1 SGHNT, CDR2 YENEEA. DNA for the CDR3: TGTGCCAGCAGCCCCCGAAATGGCGGGGGGGCCGGGGAGCTGTTTTTT. This codes for CASSPRNGGGAGELFF.

The CDR3 nucleotides are TGTGCCAGCAGCTTGTGGCCGGTGGATTCACCCCTCCACTTT. Its translation is CASSLWPVDSPLHF. This chain links TRBV7-2 with TRBJ1-6; D gene uncertain. Between the trimmed V and J ends, which lost 3 bases and 8 bases, there was a span of 11 bases. Per germline, CDR1 SGHTA and CDR2 FQGNSA. The CDR3 covers 14 residues.

A single count supports this clone. This chain links TRBV10-3 with TRBJ2-7; D is unresolved. This CDR3 is 14 amino acids long. Trimming cost V 7 bases and J 0 bases, with 13 bases left between them. Germline V gives CDR1 ENHRY, CDR2 SYGVKD. This chain's CDR3 is CAIMSRLSSYEQYF. CDR3 bases: TGTGCCATCATGTCTAGGTTAAGCTCCTACGAGCAGTACTTC.

The chain joins TRBV2 to TRBJ1-6; perhaps TRBD1 as D (6 bases). With 4 bases removed from V and 10 bases from J, the gap between germline ends came to 11 bases. Germline CDR1 and CDR2: SNHLY and FYNNEI. The CDR3 is made up of 13 amino acids. The CDR3 loop reads CASSVGAGSPLHF. The CDR3 nucleotides read TGTGCCAGCAGTGTGGGGGCAGGGTCACCCCTCCACTTT. The whole variable domain, filled in from reference TRBV2 and TRBJ1-6, reads EPEVTQTPSHQVTQMGQEVILRCVPISNHLYFYWYRQILGQKVEFLVSFYNNEISEKSEIFDDQFSVERPDGSNFTLKIRSTKLEDSAMYFCASSVGAGSPLHFGNGTRLTVT.

V is TRBV5-1 and J is TRBJ2-3; the D is unclear. Germline values: CDR1 SGHRS, CDR2 YFSETQ. This CDR3 has 15 residues. V was cut by 0 bases and J by 0 bases, with 8 bases left in between. The CDR3 bases are TGCGCCAGCAGCTTGGACAGACCTAGCACAGATACGCAGTATTTT. This encodes CASSLDRPSTDTQYF.

J is TRBJ2-7 and V is TRBV29-1, with 8 bases fitting TRBD1. The CDR3 contains 16 residues. V lost 1 base and J lost 4; bases outside the gene matches: 12. Germline lookup yields CDR1 SQVTM and CDR2 ANQGSEA. This CDR3 reads CSVEGIWTGRPYEQYF. The CDR3 DNA sequence: TGCAGCGTTGAAGGGATCTGGACAGGGAGGCCTTACGAGCAGTACTTC.

The table lists this clone with a count of one. V and J are TRBV5-4 and TRBJ2-1; 7 bases are shared with TRBD1. The V segment lost 0 bases and the J segment 5 bases; nucleotides outside the gene matches: 5. Germline CDR1 reads SGHNT; CDR2 reads YYREEE (reference sequence). The CDR3 is 15 residues long. The CDR3 nucleotides read TGTGCCAGCAGCTTGGGGGGACAGTTGGACAATGAGCAGTTCTTC. Amino acids: CASSLGGQLDNEQFF.

The V gene is TRBV4-1, the J gene TRBJ1-2; D may be TRBD1 (6 bases). Germline loops: CDR1 MGHRA, CDR2 YSYEKL. V was trimmed by 4 bases and J by 3 bases, leaving 18 bases between them. This CDR3 region has 16 residues. The CDR3 DNA follows: TGCGCCAGCAGCCCACCGGGGGGCCGAGTTGACTATGGCTACACCTTC. Encoded protein: CASSPPGGRVDYGYTF.

This chain connects TRBV15 to TRBJ1-6, with D hard to call. This CDR3 has 14 residues. V was pared by 1 base and J by 6 bases, with 7 bases between. The germline V gene has CDR1 LNHNV and CDR2 YYDKDF (reference sequence). The CDR3 DNA is TGTGCCACCAGCAGAGTCGGCCTTAATTCACCCCTCCACTTT. This gives the protein CATSRVGLNSPLHF.

This clone was detected once. CDR3 sequence (DNA): TGTGCCAGCAGCCTCTCCAACACCATATATTTT. This sequence encodes CASSLSNTIYF. V usage is TRBV13 and J usage is TRBJ1-3; no reliable D call. Germline values: CDR1 PRHDT, CDR2 FYEKMQ (reference sequence). The CDR3 extends over 11 amino acids. Trimming removed 5 bases from V and 7 bases from J, with 6 bases in between.

The rearrangement links TRBV6-5 to TRBJ2-5; perhaps TRBD2 as D (5 bases). V was clipped by 6 bases and J by 1 base, with 12 bases between them. This CDR3 contains 14 residues. Germline loops: CDR1 MNHEY, CDR2 SVGAGI. The CDR3: CASRSGSSQETQYF. The CDR3 bases are TGTGCCAGCAGAAGCGGTTCCTCCCAAGAGACCCAGTACTTC.

This chain uses TRBV7-2 with TRBJ2-7, with D hard to call. The germline V gene encodes CDR1 SGHTA and CDR2 FQGNSA. V was cut by 2 bases and J by 3 bases, with 8 bases left in between. The CDR3 sequence is 13 residues long. This chain's CDR3 is CASSLLNYYEQYF. CDR3 nucleotides: TGTGCCAGCAGCTTACTTAACTACTACGAGCAGTACTTC.

The V and J genes are TRBV10-3 and TRBJ1-3, with D unclear. The CDR3 loop spans 13 amino acids. Germline V gene sequence: CDR1 ENHRY, CDR2 SYGVKD. Trimming cost V 2 bases and J 4 bases, with 6 bases left between them. CDR3 DNA sequence: TGTGCCATCAGTGAGGAAACGGGAAACACCATATATTTT. Translating it yields CAISEETGNTIYF.

V gene TRBV7-6 combines with J gene TRBJ2-1; 8 nucleotides agree with TRBD2. There are 16 residues in the CDR3. The germline CDR1 and CDR2 sequences are SGHVS and FNYEAQ. V was clipped by 5 bases and J by 0 bases; unmatched bases: 6. The CDR3 DNA is TGTGCCAGCAGCCCCCGGGGGGGAAGCTCCTACAATGAGCAGTTCTTC. This codes for CASSPRGGSSYNEQFF.

The J gene is TRBJ2-1, the V gene TRBV5-3; no clear D. TRBV5-3 is sorted into the ORF group, with uncertain function. The CDR3 extends over 13 amino acids. Trimming took 2 bases from V and 5 from J, leaving 8 bases between them. As DNA, the CDR3 is TGTGCCAGAAGCTTTCCGGGCCACAATGAGCAGTTCTTC. Protein: CARSFPGHNEQFF.